This T cell receptor (beta chain) was recorded in a study of post-analysis software for immune sequencing data. As for the study in general: Several disease courses (relapsing-remitting, secondary progressive and progressive-relapsing) of multiple sclerosis were included. Study-level results: Several TRBV segments occurring more often in patients than controls included TRBV5-6, TRBV5-1 and TRBV20-1.

Trimming removed 2 bases from V and 8 bases from J; junction bases left unmatched: 6. The CDR3 loop spans 13 amino acids. The germline V gene encodes CDR1 SGHRS and CDR2 YFSETQ. Incorporated into the TCR beta cDNA libraries were unique molecular identifiers, which served to reduce PCR and sequencing biases. T cells numbering roughly 0.9 to 11 million gave rise to around 460,000 cDNA molecules. MiXCR was run by TCRdb on the PCR reads, yielding one entry per CDR3 protein. The table includes approximately 730,000 distinct CDR3 sequences, roughly 27% detected once. About this clonotype itself: Antigen: not known.

Sequenced input: blood. The chain joins TRBV5-1 to TRBJ1-1; the match to TRBD1 covers 7 bases. The TCR sequence derives from a girl aged 5 to 17 with multiple sclerosis. CDR3 sequence reads: CASSFQTTGEAFF. The CDR3 nucleotides are TGCGCCAGCAGCTTCCAGACGACAGGGGAAGCTTTCTTT.